This is a list of T cell receptor beta chains from one sample in a study of blood T cell repertoires in COVID-19. This table comes from immunoSEQ multiplex PCR, and its TCRdb copy is limited to in-frame clones, with some not included. The profile covers around 200,000 clones, with over 80% appearing a single time and about 1.3% taken by the ten largest. Sequenced material: peripheral blood. These receptors were obtained from a woman in her twenties or thirties with COVID-19, enrolled during active disease. Each CDR3 is given with its conserved first and last residue. D genes are given only for firm matches. Size is stated for part of the rows, as once, few or many counts, or as a class when the clone is expanded.

DNA	CDR3	size	V	J	D
TGTGCCAGCAGCTTAAACACCAATCAGCCCCAGCATTTT	CASSLNTNQPQHF	-	TRBV7-3	TRBJ1-5	-
TGCGCCAGCAGCTCGGGACAGGGCCAAGATACGCAGTATTTT	CASSSGQGQDTQYF	-	TRBV5-1	TRBJ2-3	TRBD1
TGCGCCAGCAGCCCCCAGGGGGGCACTGAAGCTTTCTTT	CASSPQGGTEAFF	-	TRBV5-1	TRBJ1-1	TRBD1
TGTGCCAGCAGTTCTACTAGATTGGAGACCCAGTACTTC	CASSSTRLETQYF	once	TRBV2	TRBJ2-5	-
TGTGCCAGCAGCTTTTCGACAGGGGCCGAGCAGTACTTC	CASSFSTGAEQYF	-	TRBV13	TRBJ2-7	TRBD1
TGTGCCAGCAGCTTGGGACTAGGCACAGATACGCAGTATTTT	CASSLGLGTDTQYF	-	TRBV5-6	TRBJ2-3	-
TGTGCCAGCATGAGAGTAGCGGGGGGACTCAACAATGAGCAGTTCTTC	CASMRVAGGLNNEQFF	-	TRBV2	TRBJ2-1	TRBD2
TGTGCCAGCAGTTACCAGGCCTACGAGCAGTACTTC	CASSYQAYEQYF	-	TRBV6-2/TRBV6-3	TRBJ2-7	-
TGTGCCAGCAGCCCAGGGGGGTCCACAGATACGCAGTATTTT	CASSPGGSTDTQYF	-	TRBV7-2	TRBJ2-3	-
TGTGCCAGTAGTAGCCAGACTAGCGGGGGGGCAGCAGATACGCAGTATTTT	CASSSQTSGGAADTQYF	-	TRBV19	TRBJ2-3	TRBD2
TGTGCCAGCAGCTTCGGACAGGTTCCTAACTATGGCTACACCTTC	CASSFGQVPNYGYTF	-	TRBV5-4	TRBJ1-2	TRBD1
TGTGCCAGCAGCTTAGTCGGTTGGGGACTAGAGGGCCATGAGCAGTTCTTC	CASSLVGWGLEGHEQFF	-	TRBV7-9	TRBJ2-1	TRBD2
TGCGCCAGACGTCCCTGGAGGCTAGCGGGGGACTACACAGATACGCAGTATTTT	CARRPWRLAGDYTDTQYF	-	TRBV10-1	TRBJ2-3	TRBD2
TGTGCCAGCTCAAGGGCTAGCGGGGGTCAAGAGACCCAGTACTTC	CASSRASGGQETQYF	-	TRBV18	TRBJ2-5	TRBD2
TGTGCCAGCAGTCGACAGGTCCTTCCTAATGAAAAACTGTTTTTT	CASSRQVLPNEKLFF	-	TRBV2	TRBJ1-4	-
TGTGCCAGTAGTATGGAACTAGGGAGGGATACGCAGTATTTT	CASSMELGRDTQYF	-	TRBV19	TRBJ2-3	-
TGTGCCAGCAGGGGTCCAGGGAGGGGTAACTATGGCTACACCTTC	CASRGPGRGNYGYTF	-	TRBV7-2	TRBJ1-2	-
TGTGCCAGCAGCATAAATCGGGGTAGCGGCATTTACAATGAGCAGTTCTTC	CASSINRGSGIYNEQFF	-	TRBV5-6	TRBJ2-1	-
TGTGCCAGCAGTGAATTTTCGGGGATGGTAGAGACCCAGTACTTC	CASSEFSGMVETQYF	-	TRBV25-1	TRBJ2-5	-
TGTGCCAGCTCGCAGGGGGCGGGCACTGAAGCTTTCTTT	CASSQGAGTEAFF	-	TRBV18	TRBJ1-1	TRBD1
TGTGCCAGTACCAGTACCGCTTTTCCAGGGGACACTGAAGCTTTCTTT	CASTSTAFPGDTEAFF	-	TRBV19	TRBJ1-1	-
TGTGCCAGCACCCCACAGGGTGGGGCTGAAGCTTTCTTT	CASTPQGGAEAFF	-	TRBV12-3/TRBV12-4	TRBJ1-1	-
TGTGCCAGCAGCCAAGCCCGGACAGTTGCCTATGGCTACACCTTC	CASSQARTVAYGYTF	-	TRBV14	TRBJ1-2	-
TGTGCCACCAGCCCACCTTTCCAAGGGAGCGAGACCCAGTACTTC	CATSPPFQGSETQYF	medium-sized	TRBV15	TRBJ2-5	-
TGTGCCACCAGCAGATATACAGGGGGCAACAATCAGCCCCAGCATTTT	CATSRYTGGNNQPQHF	-	TRBV15	TRBJ1-5	TRBD1
TGTGCCAGCAGCTTGAGGCTGGCGGGAGAACTCACCGGGGAGCTGTTTTTT	CASSLRLAGELTGELFF	-	TRBV7-2	TRBJ2-2	TRBD2
TGTGCCAGCATTAAAACCGGACAGGTACAAGAGACCCAGTACTTC	CASIKTGQVQETQYF	-	TRBV2	TRBJ2-5	TRBD1
TGTGCCATCAGCGCCGACAGCCCTACCGATGAGCAGTTCTTC	CAISADSPTDEQFF	-	TRBV10-3	TRBJ2-1	-
TGTGCCAGCAGTTCGAAGCTAGCAAACCCCACCTACAATGAGCAGTTCTTC	CASSSKLANPTYNEQFF	-	TRBV2	TRBJ2-1	-
TGTGCCAGCAGCAGCCCGGGGACTAGCGGGAGGGTATACGAGCAGTACTTC	CASSSPGTSGRVYEQYF	-	TRBV3-1/TRBV3-2	TRBJ2-7	TRBD2
TGTGCCAGCAGAAGGAACGGGGGGGCGACGAACATTCAGTACTTC	CASRRNGGATNIQYF	-	TRBV7-2	TRBJ2-4	TRBD2
TGTGCCAGCAGCGTAGACAGGGCCGGAGTGAGCCCAGCTTTCTTT	CASSVDRAGVSPAFF	few	TRBV7-3	TRBJ1-1	TRBD1
TGCGCCAGCAGTGAGCAGGGCTATTCACCCCTCCACTTT	CASSEQGYSPLHF	-	TRBV10-2	TRBJ1-6	-
TGTGCCAGCAGTTCGACTAGCGGGCTCTACAATGAGCAGTTCTTC	CASSSTSGLYNEQFF	-	TRBV27	TRBJ2-1	TRBD2
TGTGCCAGCAGCTTAAGGGGGAATCAGCCCCAGCATTTT	CASSLRGNQPQHF	-	TRBV7-2	TRBJ1-5	-
TGTGCCAGCAGTCCCGGAGCTAACTATGGCTACACCTTC	CASSPGANYGYTF	-	TRBV6-2/TRBV6-3	TRBJ1-2	-
TGTGCCAGTAATGCGGACTCCAAAACCTACGAGCAGTACTTC	CASNADSKTYEQYF	-	TRBV19	TRBJ2-7	-
TGTGCCTGGGGGGCCGGGACTAGCGCAGATACGCAGTATTTT	CAWGAGTSADTQYF	-	TRBV30	TRBJ2-3	TRBD2
TGTGCCAGCAGCACCCGTGGGTGGACTAGCGGGAACCCGAACACCGGGGAGCTGTTTTTT	CASSTRGWTSGNPNTGELFF	-	TRBV21-1	TRBJ2-2	-
TGTGCCAGCAGCCCAAGGGGGCGAATCTCGAATGGTGAAGCTTTCTTT	CASSPRGRISNGEAFF	-	TRBV5-6	TRBJ1-1	TRBD1
TGCGCCAGCAGCCCAAGGGACGGGGGGAACACTGAAGCTTTCTTT	CASSPRDGGNTEAFF	-	TRBV4-3	TRBJ1-1	-
TGTGCCAGCAGCCCGCTGACTAGCGGATACAATGAGCAGTTCTTC	CASSPLTSGYNEQFF	-	TRBV7-9	TRBJ2-1	TRBD2